The 22 T cell receptor beta chains in this list originate from one sample, sequenced in a study of cytomegalovirus exposure and HLA in healthy donors. The PCR ran on 60 Vbeta and 13 Jbeta primers. Method: immunoSEQ multiplex PCR; TCRdb's copy keeps in-frame clones and lacks some. The sample includes over 100,000 clones, roughly 80% of them seen just once. Sequenced material: PBMCs. The receptors were sampled from a man younger than 45 in good health and CMV-seropositive.

V and J are TRBV11-2 and TRBJ2-1; 8 nucleotides agree with TRBD1. This CDR3 has 16 amino acids. Germline V lookup: CDR1 SGHAT, CDR2 FQNNGV. Losses at the gene ends were 2 bases for V and 1 base for J; bases not matched to a gene: 4. The CDR3 nucleotides are TGTGCCAGCAGCTTAATACAGGGGGTGTCCTACAATGAGCAGTTCTTC. Its protein is CASSLIQGVSYNEQFF. The full variable domain, its missing parts supplied by reference TRBV11-2 and TRBJ2-1, is EAGVAQSPRYKIIEKRQSVAFWCNPISGHATLYWYQQILGQGPKLLIQFQNNGVVDDSQLPKDRFSAERLKGVDSTLKIQPAKLEDSAVYLCASSLIQGVSYNEQFFGPGTRLTVL.

This chain connects TRBV29-1 to TRBJ2-5, with TRBD2 identical over 7 bases. Germline V gives CDR1 SQVTM, CDR2 ANQGSEA. The CDR3 is 15 amino acids. Trimming took 5 bases from V and 1 from J; bases not matched to a gene: 10. The CDR3, as DNA: TGCAGCGTTTGCCTAGTGGGGGGGTCCCAAGAGACCCAGTACTTC. It encodes CSVCLVGGSQETQYF.

This chain connects TRBV30 to TRBJ1-5; D gene ambiguous. The CDR3 has 13 amino acids. Trimming pared 0 bases from V and 2 bases from J, leaving 5 bases between. Germline-derived CDR1 and CDR2 are GTSNPN and SVGIG (reference sequence). In nucleotides, the CDR3 is TGTGCCTGGAGTGTTTCAGGCAATCAGCCCCAGCATTTT. Protein sequence: CAWSVSGNQPQHF.

The CDR3 DNA is TGTGCCAGCAGCTACGACAGGGGGTACACTGAAGCTTTCTTT. Protein sequence: CASSYDRGYTEAFF. The rearrangement links TRBV11-2 to TRBJ1-1; 9 bases are shared with TRBD1. The V gene end was trimmed by 4 bases and the J gene end by 3 bases; junction bases not matched to a gene: 3. Per germline, CDR1 SGHAT and CDR2 FQNNGV. The CDR3 is 14 residues long. The variable domain in full, completed from reference TRBV11-2 and TRBJ1-1, reads EAGVAQSPRYKIIEKRQSVAFWCNPISGHATLYWYQQILGQGPKLLIQFQNNGVVDDSQLPKDRFSAERLKGVDSTLKIQPAKLEDSAVYLCASSYDRGYTEAFFGQGTRLTVV.

This clone was detected only a few times. V usage is TRBV7-3 and J usage is TRBJ1-2; 8 bases line up with TRBD1. The CDR3 totals 14 residues. The germline CDR1 and CDR2 sequences are SGHTA and FQGTGA. With 3 bases clipped from V and 6 bases from J, the junction kept 6 bases outside the gene matches. The CDR3 nucleotides read TGTGCCAGCAGCTTTTCGACAGGGGTTCATGGCTACACCTTC. It specifies CASSFSTGVHGYTF.

CDR3 residues: CASRTGSGEQYV. In DNA, the CDR3 is TGTGCCAGCAGGACAGGGTCGGGCGAGCAGTACGTC. The chain has TRBV6-5 and TRBJ2-7; 7 nucleotides line up with TRBD1. Germline V CDR1 and CDR2: MNHEY, SVGAGI. This CDR3 spans 12 amino acids. V dropped 6 bases and J dropped 6; count of bases not matched to a gene: 5.

The J gene is TRBJ1-2, the V gene TRBV5-6, with TRBD1 identical over 7 bases. CDR3 length: 13 amino acids. The V gene's germline CDR1 is SGHDT and CDR2 YYEEEE. Trimming at V came to 2 bases and at J to 6 bases, leaving 4 bases not matched to a gene. DNA of the CDR3: TGTGCCAGCAGCTTTCTAGGGACAGATGGCTACACCTTC. Translating it yields CASSFLGTDGYTF. Full variable domain (missing parts from reference TRBV5-6 and TRBJ1-2): DAGVTQSPTHLIKTRGQQVTLRCSPKSGHDTVSWYQQALGQGPQFIFQYYEEEERQRGNFPDRFSGHQFPNYSSELNVNALLLGDSALYLCASSFLGTDGYTFGSGTRLTVV.

This clone has more than one count but fewer than ten. The V gene is TRBV5-8, the J gene TRBJ2-3; D not certain. The V and J ends lost 3 bases and 3 bases respectively, with 8 bases between them. From germline, CDR1 is SGHTS and CDR2 YDEGEE. The CDR3 is 13 amino acids. The CDR3 loop reads CASSSYSTDTQYF. DNA of the CDR3: TGTGCCAGCAGCTCTTACTCGACAGATACGCAGTATTTT.

In the case of this clone: This specimen includes other DNA sequences encoding the same CDR3. The rearrangement links TRBV5-1 to TRBJ1-3; TRBD1 might be the D (6 bases). The CDR3 loop spans 16 amino acids. V gave up 0 bases and J gave up 3 bases, with 13 bases separating them. Germline lookup yields CDR1 SGHRS and CDR2 YFSETQ. This CDR3 is CASSLVSGAGGNTIYF. In DNA, the CDR3 is TGCGCCAGCAGCTTGGTATCAGGGGCAGGTGGAAACACCATATATTTT.

The chain carries TRBV5-4 and TRBJ1-2; tentative D call: TRBD1 (6 bases). V lost 4 bases and J lost 7, with 17 bases in between. CDR1 and CDR2 from the germline V gene are SGHNT and YYREEE (reference sequence). The CDR3 sequence is 14 residues long. The CDR3 coding sequence is TGTGCCAGCAGCAACTCCTACAGGGAAGGTGGCTACACCTTC. It yields the protein CASSNSYREGGYTF.

V is TRBV6-5 and J is TRBJ2-7, with 12 bases aligning to TRBD2. V shed 5 bases and J 2 bases; nucleotides not matched to a gene: 4. Germline V gene data show CDR1 as MNHEY and CDR2 as SVGAGI. The CDR3 consists of 15 residues. CDR3 loop: CASSVLAGGAYEQYV. The DNA for the CDR3 is TGTGCCAGCAGTGTTCTAGCGGGAGGGGCCTACGAGCAGTACGTC.

This clone appeared a single time. The V gene is TRBV27, the J gene TRBJ1-1; 7 bases match TRBD1. V was pared by 5 bases and J by 0 bases, with 3 bases of the junction left unmatched. CDR1 is MNHEY and CDR2 is SMNVEV in the germline V gene (reference sequence). The CDR3 covers 14 residues. The CDR3 bases are TGTGCCAGCAGTGGGACAGTCATGAACACTGAAGCTTTCTTT. Its protein is CASSGTVMNTEAFF.

The chain carries TRBV5-1 and TRBJ1-2; a weak D match, TRBD1 (5 bases). This CDR3 region has 14 residues. The V end was cut by 4 bases, the J end by 2 bases, with 12 bases between. Germline CDR1 and CDR2: SGHRS and YFSETQ. CDR3 in DNA: TGCGCCAGCAGCATCCGGGACTGGAACTATGGCTACACCTTC. It codes for CASSIRDWNYGYTF.

The rearrangement joins TRBV5-4 to TRBJ1-1; 9 positions match TRBD1. The CDR3 spans 18 residues. CDR1 and CDR2 (germline): SGHNT, YYREEE (reference sequence). V dropped 10 bases and J dropped 0; count of bases not matched to a gene: 19. CDR3 sequence: CASTTGGYALHMNTEAFF. DNA of the CDR3: TGTGCCTCAACGACAGGGGGGTATGCCTTACACATGAACACTGAAGCTTTCTTT.

This clone was seen only a few times. At one end, the junction sequence differs from germline, possibly due to a read error. The chain is built from TRBV7-9 and TRBJ1-4, with TRBD1 identical over 11 bases. Germline lookup yields CDR1 SEHNR and CDR2 FQNEAQ (reference sequence). The CDR3 is made up of 19 amino acids. The CDR3 DNA is TGTTCCAGCAGCTCGTTGGGACAGGGGGAAATAAAGGGTCATGAAAAACTGTTTTTT. This gives the protein CSSSSLGQGEIKGHEKLFF.

V usage is TRBV5-6 and J usage is TRBJ1-2; 8 positions match TRBD1. The CDR3 has 14 amino acids. Trimming at V came to 3 bases and at J to 9 bases, leaving 10 bases not matched to a gene. The germline V gene has CDR1 SGHDT and CDR2 YYEEEE. CDR3 nucleotides: TGTGCCAGCAGCTCCCCCCGCAGGGGGCAAAGCTACACCTTC. Its translation: CASSSPRRGQSYTF.

V gene TRBV5-1 combines with J gene TRBJ2-3; no clear D. CDR1 SGHRS and CDR2 YFSETQ come from the germline V gene. The V end lost 4 bases, the J end lost 7 bases, and 10 bases lay between the germline ends. The CDR3 is 12 amino acids. The CDR3 DNA reads TGCGCCAGCAGCGCCGAGGAACATACGCAGTATTTT. This codes for CASSAEEHTQYF.

This chain connects TRBV4-1 to TRBJ1-1, with unresolved D. The CDR3 runs to 14 residues. V lost 3 bases and J lost 1, with 9 bases in between. Germline-derived CDR1 and CDR2 are MGHRA and YSYEKL. CDR3: CASSQRAANTEAFF. CDR3 DNA sequence: TGCGCCAGCAGCCAGAGGGCTGCGAACACTGAAGCTTTCTTT.

V is TRBV5-1 and J is TRBJ1-5; 8 nucleotides agree with TRBD1. J was trimmed by 3 bases and V by 4 bases; bases with no gene match: 6. Germline V lookup: CDR1 SGHRS, CDR2 YFSETQ. The CDR3 totals 15 residues. CDR3 loop: CASSVGTGYNQPQHF. The CDR3 nucleotides are TGCGCCAGCAGCGTCGGGACAGGCTACAATCAGCCCCAGCATTTT. The full variable domain, with the rest looked up from reference TRBV5-1 and TRBJ1-5, is KAGVTQTPRYLIKTRGQQVTLSCSPISGHRSVSWYQQTPGQGLQFLFEYFSETQRNKGNFPGRFSGRQFSNSRSEMNVSTLELGDSALYLCASSVGTGYNQPQHFGDGTRLSIL.

This clone was observed a handful of times. The chain employs TRBV2 and TRBJ2-3; D remains unclear. CDR3 length: 15 residues. Deletions cut 0 bases from V and 4 bases from J, with 11 bases between. Germline assignment: CDR1 SNHLY and CDR2 FYNNEI. Written as DNA, the CDR3 is TGTGCCAGCAGTGAAGCGCGCCTACGGGCAGATACGCAGTATTTT. Protein: CASSEARLRADTQYF.

The gene calls are TRBV5-1 and TRBJ1-2, with TRBD1 matching over 9 bases. Germline lookup yields CDR1 SGHRS and CDR2 YFSETQ. The trim removed 4 bases at V and 8 bases at J, leaving 12 bases unmatched. The CDR3 has 15 amino acids. The CDR3 loop reads CASSPAGTGFGGYTF. CDR3 nucleotide sequence: TGCGCCAGCAGCCCGGCCGGGACAGGGTTTGGGGGCTACACCTTC.

This chain links TRBV18 with TRBJ2-1, with D perhaps matching TRBD2 (5 bases). V shed 3 bases and J shed 10 bases, with 16 bases lying between them. Germline V CDR1 and CDR2: KGHSH, LQKENI. The CDR3 runs to 14 residues. The CDR3 DNA sequence: TGTGCCAGCTCACCGATGGACTCTATGACGGAGCAGTTCTTC. It codes for CASSPMDSMTEQFF.